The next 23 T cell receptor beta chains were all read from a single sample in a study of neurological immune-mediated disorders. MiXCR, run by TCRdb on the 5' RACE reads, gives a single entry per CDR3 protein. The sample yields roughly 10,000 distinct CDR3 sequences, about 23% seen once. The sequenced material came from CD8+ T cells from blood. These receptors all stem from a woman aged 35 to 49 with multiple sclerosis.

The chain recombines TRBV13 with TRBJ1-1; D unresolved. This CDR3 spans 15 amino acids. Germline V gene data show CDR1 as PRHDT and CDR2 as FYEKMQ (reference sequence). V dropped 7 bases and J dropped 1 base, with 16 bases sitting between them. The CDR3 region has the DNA TGTGCCAGCACACGAGTCGGGTTGACGAACACTGAAGCTTTCTTT. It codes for CASTRVGLTNTEAFF.

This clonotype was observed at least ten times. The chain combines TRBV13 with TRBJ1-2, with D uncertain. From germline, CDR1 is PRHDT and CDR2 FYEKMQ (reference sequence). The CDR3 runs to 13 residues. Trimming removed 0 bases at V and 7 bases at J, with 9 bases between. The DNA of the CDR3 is TGTGCCAGCAGCTTAGGTCCAGGCCCTGGCTACACCTTC. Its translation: CASSLGPGPGYTF.

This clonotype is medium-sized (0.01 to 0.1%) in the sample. CDR3 in amino acids: CASGKGGTYNEQFF. The CDR3 nucleotides read TGTGCCAGCGGAAAGGGCGGTACCTACAATGAGCAGTTCTTC. The V and J genes are TRBV9 and TRBJ2-1; no clear D. V was pared by 7 bases and J by 2 bases, with 13 bases between. CDR3 length equals 14 residues. CDR1 SGDLS and CDR2 YYNGEE come from the germline V gene.

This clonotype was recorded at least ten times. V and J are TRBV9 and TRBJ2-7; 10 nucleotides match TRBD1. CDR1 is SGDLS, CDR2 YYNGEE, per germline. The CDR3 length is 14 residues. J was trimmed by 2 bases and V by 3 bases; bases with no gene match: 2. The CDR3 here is CASSDGQGAYEQYF. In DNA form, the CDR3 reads TGTGCCAGCAGCGACGGACAGGGGGCCTACGAGCAGTACTTC.

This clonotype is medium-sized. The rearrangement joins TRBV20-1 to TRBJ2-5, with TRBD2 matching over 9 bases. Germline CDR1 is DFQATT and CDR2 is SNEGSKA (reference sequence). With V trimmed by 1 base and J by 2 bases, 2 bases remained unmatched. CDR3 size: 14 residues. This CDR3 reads CSARGAGGQETQYF. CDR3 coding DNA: TGCAGTGCTAGAGGAGCGGGGGGTCAAGAGACCCAGTACTTC.

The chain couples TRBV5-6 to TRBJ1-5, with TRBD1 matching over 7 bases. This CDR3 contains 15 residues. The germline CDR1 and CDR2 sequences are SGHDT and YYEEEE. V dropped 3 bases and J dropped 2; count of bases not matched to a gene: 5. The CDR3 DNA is TGTGCCAGCAGCTCCCAGGGGGTCGGCAATCAGCCCCAGCATTTT. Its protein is CASSSQGVGNQPQHF.

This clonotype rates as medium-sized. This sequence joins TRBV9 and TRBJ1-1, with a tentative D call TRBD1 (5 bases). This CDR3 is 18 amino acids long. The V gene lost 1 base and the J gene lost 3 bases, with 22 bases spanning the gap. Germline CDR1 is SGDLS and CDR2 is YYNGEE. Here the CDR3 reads CASSVKARGMDTYTEAFF. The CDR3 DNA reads TGTGCCAGCAGCGTAAAGGCCCGTGGAATGGACACGTACACTGAAGCTTTCTTT.

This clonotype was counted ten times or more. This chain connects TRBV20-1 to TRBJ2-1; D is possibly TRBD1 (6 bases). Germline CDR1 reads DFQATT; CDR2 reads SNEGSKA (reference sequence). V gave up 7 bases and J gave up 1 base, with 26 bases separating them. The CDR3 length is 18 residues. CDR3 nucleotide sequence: TGCAGTGGTGATGACTTCACGACCCCCAGGGGATCCTACAATGAGCAGTTCTTC. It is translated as CSGDDFTTPRGSYNEQFF.

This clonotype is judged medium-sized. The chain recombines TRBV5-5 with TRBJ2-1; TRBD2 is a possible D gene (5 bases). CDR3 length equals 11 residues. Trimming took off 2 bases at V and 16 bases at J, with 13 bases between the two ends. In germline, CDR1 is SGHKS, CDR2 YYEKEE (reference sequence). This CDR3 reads CASSLGGVGFF. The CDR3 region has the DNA TGTGCCAGCAGCTTAGGAGGAGTTGGCTTCTTC.

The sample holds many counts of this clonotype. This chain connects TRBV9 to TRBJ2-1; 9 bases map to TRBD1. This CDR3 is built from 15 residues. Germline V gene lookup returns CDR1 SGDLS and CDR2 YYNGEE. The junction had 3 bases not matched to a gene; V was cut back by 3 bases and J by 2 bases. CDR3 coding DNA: TGTGCCAGCAGCGGAGGGACAGGGACCTACAATGAGCAGTTCTTC. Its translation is CASSGGTGTYNEQFF.

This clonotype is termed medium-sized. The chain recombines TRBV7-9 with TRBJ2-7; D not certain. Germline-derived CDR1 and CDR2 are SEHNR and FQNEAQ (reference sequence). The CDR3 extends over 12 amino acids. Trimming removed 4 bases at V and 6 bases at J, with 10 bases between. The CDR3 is CASSYAAAEQYF. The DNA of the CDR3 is TGTGCCAGCAGCTATGCGGCGGCCGAGCAGTACTTC.

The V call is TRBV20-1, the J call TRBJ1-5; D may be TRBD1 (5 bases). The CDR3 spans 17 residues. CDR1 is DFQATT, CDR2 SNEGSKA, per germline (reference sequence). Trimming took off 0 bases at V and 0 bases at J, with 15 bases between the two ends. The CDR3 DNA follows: TGCAGTGCTAGAGAGGCGAGCAGGGCGGGTAGCAATCAGCCCCAGCATTTT. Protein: CSAREASRAGSNQPQHF.

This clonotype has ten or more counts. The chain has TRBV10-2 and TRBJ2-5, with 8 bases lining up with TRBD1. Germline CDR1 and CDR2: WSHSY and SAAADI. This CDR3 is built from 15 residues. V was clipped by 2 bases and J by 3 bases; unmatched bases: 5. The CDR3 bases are TGCGCCAGCAGTGAGGAGACAGGGGTCGAAGAGACCCAGTACTTC. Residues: CASSEETGVEETQYF.

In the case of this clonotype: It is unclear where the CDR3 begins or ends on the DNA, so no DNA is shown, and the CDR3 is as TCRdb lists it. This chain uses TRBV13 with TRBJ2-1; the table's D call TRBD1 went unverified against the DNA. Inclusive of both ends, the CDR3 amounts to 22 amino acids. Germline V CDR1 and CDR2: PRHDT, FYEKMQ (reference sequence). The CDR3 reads CASSFYICSARDGGGAGDEQFF.

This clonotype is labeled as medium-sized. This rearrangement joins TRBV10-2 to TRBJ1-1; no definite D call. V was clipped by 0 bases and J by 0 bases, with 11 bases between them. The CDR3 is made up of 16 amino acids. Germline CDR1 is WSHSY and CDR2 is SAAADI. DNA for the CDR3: TGCGCCAGCAGTGAGTCGGAGTCTAACATGAACACTGAAGCTTTCTTT. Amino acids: CASSESESNMNTEAFF.

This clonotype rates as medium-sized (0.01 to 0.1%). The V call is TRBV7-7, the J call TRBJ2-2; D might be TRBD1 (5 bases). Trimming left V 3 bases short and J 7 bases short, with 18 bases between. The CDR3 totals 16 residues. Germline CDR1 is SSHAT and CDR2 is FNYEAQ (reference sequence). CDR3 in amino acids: CASSLSGESGIGELFF. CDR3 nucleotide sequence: TGTGCCAGCAGCTTGAGTGGGGAATCAGGGATCGGGGAGCTGTTTTTT.

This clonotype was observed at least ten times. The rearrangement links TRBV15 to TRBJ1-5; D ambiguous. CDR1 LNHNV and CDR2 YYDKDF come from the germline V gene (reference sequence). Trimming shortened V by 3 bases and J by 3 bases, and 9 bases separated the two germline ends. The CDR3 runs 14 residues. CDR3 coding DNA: TGTGCCACCAGCAGGAGGGTCGCCAATCAGCCCCAGCATTTT. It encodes CATSRRVANQPQHF.

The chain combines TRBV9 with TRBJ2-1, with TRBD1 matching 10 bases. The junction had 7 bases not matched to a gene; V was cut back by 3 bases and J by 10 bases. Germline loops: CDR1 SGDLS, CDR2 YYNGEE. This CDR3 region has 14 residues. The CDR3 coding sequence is TGTGCCAGCAGCGGCCAGACAGGGGGCGGGGAGCAGTTCTTC. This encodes CASSGQTGGGEQFF.

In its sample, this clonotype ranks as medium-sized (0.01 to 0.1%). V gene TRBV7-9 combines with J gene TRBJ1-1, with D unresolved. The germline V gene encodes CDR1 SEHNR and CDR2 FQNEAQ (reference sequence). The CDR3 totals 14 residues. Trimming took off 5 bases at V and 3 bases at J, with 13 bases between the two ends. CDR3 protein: CASSPNSRYTEAFF. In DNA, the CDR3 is TGTGCCAGCAGCCCCAACTCGAGGTACACTGAAGCTTTCTTT.

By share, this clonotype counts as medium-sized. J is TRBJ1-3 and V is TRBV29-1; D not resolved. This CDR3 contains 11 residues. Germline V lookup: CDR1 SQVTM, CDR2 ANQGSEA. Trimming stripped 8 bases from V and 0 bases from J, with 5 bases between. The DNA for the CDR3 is TGCAGCTGTCACTCTGGAAACACCATATATTTT. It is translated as CSCHSGNTIYF.

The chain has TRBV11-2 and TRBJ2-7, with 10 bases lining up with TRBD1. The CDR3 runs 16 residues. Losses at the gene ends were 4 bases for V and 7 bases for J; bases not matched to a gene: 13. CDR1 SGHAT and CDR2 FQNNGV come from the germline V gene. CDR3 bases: TGTGCCAGCAGCTCGCTCCGGACAGGGGGGATAAGGGAGCAGTACTTC. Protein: CASSSLRTGGIREQYF.

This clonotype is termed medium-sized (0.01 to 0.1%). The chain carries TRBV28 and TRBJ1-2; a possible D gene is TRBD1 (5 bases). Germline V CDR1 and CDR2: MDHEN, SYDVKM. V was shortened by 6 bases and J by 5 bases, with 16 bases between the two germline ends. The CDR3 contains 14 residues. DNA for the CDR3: TGTGCCAGCAGGACCCAGGGCTCGAGATATGGCTACACCTTC. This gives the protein CASRTQGSRYGYTF.

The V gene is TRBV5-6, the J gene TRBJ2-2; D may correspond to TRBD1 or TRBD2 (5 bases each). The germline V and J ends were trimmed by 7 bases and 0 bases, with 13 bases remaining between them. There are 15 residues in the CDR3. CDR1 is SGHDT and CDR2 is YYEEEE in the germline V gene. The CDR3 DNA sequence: TGTGCCAGCGCCTGGGGGTACCCGAACACCGGGGAGCTGTTTTTT. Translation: CASAWGYPNTGELFF.